This is a list of T cell receptor beta chains from one sample in a study of T cells in Graves' hyperthyroidism and ophthalmopathy. TCRdb recomputed calls from the multiplex PCR reads with MiXCR, one row per CDR3 protein. The top ten hold about 30% of the sample, which has 250,000 to 300,000 distinct CDR3 sequences, approximately 16% seen once. Material: blood. Receptors were obtained from a woman in her fifties or sixties with Graves' hyperthyroidism that later progressed to Graves' ophthalmopathy. Both conserved end residues are part of each CDR3. Each record gives: J gene, V gene, D gene, clone size, CDR3 DNA, CDR3 protein. A D gene is named only where the DNA matches it firmly. Some rows have no size entry. The others give once, few or many, or a class for an expanded clone.

>TRBJ2-5|TRBV12-3/TRBV12-4|NA|many
TGTGCCAGCAGTTTATCGCAGGGTCGGCAAGAGACCCAGTACTTC
CASSLSQGRQETQYF
>TRBJ2-1|TRBV20-1|NA|many
TGCAGTGCTCGACTCCCTCCCTCGGATGAGCAGTTCTTC
CSARLPPSDEQFF
>TRBJ2-7|TRBV20-1|TRBD2|NA
TGCAGTGCTAGAGGTTCTAGCGGGAGCCTCTACGAGCAGTACTTC
CSARGSSGSLYEQYF
>TRBJ2-7|TRBV2|TRBD1|many
TGTGCCAGCAGAGGACAGGGCGGACCCTACGAGCAGTACTTC
CASRGQGGPYEQYF
>TRBJ2-3|TRBV20-1|NA|many
TGCAGTGCTAGGGCGCCCTTCCGGGCGACAGATACGCAGTATTTT
CSARAPFRATDTQYF
>TRBJ1-6|TRBV7-8|TRBD1|NA
TGTGCCAGCAGCTTAGCCGGACAGGGAGGATCTAATTCACCCCTCCACTTT
CASSLAGQGGSNSPLHF
>TRBJ2-2|TRBV7-2|TRBD2|NA
TGTGCCAGCAGCGAGCTAGCGGGATCGAACACCGGGGAGCTGTTTTTT
CASSELAGSNTGELFF
>TRBJ2-2|TRBV28|NA|many
TGTGCCAGCAGGTCAGGGGATGCCGGGGAGCTGTTTTTT
CASRSGDAGELFF
>TRBJ2-3|TRBV11-2|TRBD2|NA
TGTGCCAGCAGCTCCCGGACTAGCGGGATTGCAGATACGCAGTATTTT
CASSSRTSGIADTQYF
>TRBJ2-7|TRBV4-1|NA|NA
TGCGCCAGCAGCCTCCTCCCTCCGGCTTCTGACACCTACGAGCAGTACTTC
CASSLLPPASDTYEQYF
>TRBJ2-7|TRBV20-1|TRBD2|many
TGCAGTGCTCGCGGGACTAGCGCGTGGGGATACGAGCAGTACTTC
CSARGTSAWGYEQYF
>TRBJ1-5|TRBV18|NA|many
TGTGCCAGCAGTCCGACCGATAGCAATCAGCCCCAGCATTTT
CASSPTDSNQPQHF
>TRBJ2-5|TRBV9|TRBD2|NA
TGTGCCAGCAGCATGGGGACTAGCGGGATTGAGACCCAGTACTTC
CASSMGTSGIETQYF
>TRBJ1-3|TRBV3-1|NA|few
TGTGCCAGCAGTCCGGAGGGCCTCTCTGGAAACACCATATATTTT
CASSPEGLSGNTIYF
>TRBJ2-1|TRBV7-8|TRBD2|many
TGTGCCAGCAGCCCCCCTAGCGGTGAGCAGTTCTTC
CASSPPSGEQFF
>TRBJ2-3|TRBV29-1|TRBD2|many
TGCAGCGTTGCGGGCTGGGCTAGCGGACACAGCACAGATACGCAGTATTTT
CSVAGWASGHSTDTQYF
>TRBJ2-7|TRBV29-1|NA|many
TGCAGCGTTGAAGATCGGGTTAGCGCGAACTCCTACGAGCAGTACTTC
CSVEDRVSANSYEQYF
>TRBJ1-5|TRBV10-3|TRBD1|few
TGTGCCATCAGTGAGTCGACTCCGACAGGGGGAATTAATCAGCCCCAGCATTTT
CAISESTPTGGINQPQHF
>TRBJ2-2|TRBV7-7|NA|few
TGTGCTAGCAGCTTAGCTCCCGCGGGAAACACCGGGGAGCTGTTTTTT
CASSLAPAGNTGELFF
>TRBJ2-7|TRBV27|NA|few
TGTGCCAGCAGTTTTTGGGGTAGCGGAGAGCAGTACTTC
CASSFWGSGEQYF
>TRBJ1-5|TRBV6-1|NA|many
TGTGCCAGCAGTGAGCGAGGGACAAACAATCAGCCCCAGCATTTT
CASSERGTNNQPQHF
>TRBJ2-7|TRBV5-1|NA|many
TGCGCCAGCAGCCTGACCGAGACCGGGACGAAACCCTACGAGCAGTACTTC
CASSLTETGTKPYEQYF
>TRBJ2-1|TRBV5-1|NA|many
TGCGCCAGCAGCTTAGACGGGTTCCGTCAGGGGCAGTTCTTC
CASSLDGFRQGQFF
>TRBJ1-2|TRBV28|NA|many
TGTGCCAGCAGCGAAAGCCCAAGAAACTATGGCTACACCTTC
CASSESPRNYGYTF
>TRBJ2-7|TRBV5-8|TRBD1|NA
TGTGCCAGCAGCCAACAGGGCGGGACAGGATCCTACGAGCAGTACTTC
CASSQQGGTGSYEQYF
>TRBJ2-3|TRBV20-1|TRBD2|many
TGCAGTGCGCGAGCGGGGTTTAGCACAGATACGCAGTATTTT
CSARAGFSTDTQYF
>TRBJ2-3|TRBV20-1|TRBD1|many
TGCAGTGCTTCCCAGGGGGCGCGGGGAGGTGATACGCAGTATTTT
CSASQGARGGDTQYF
>TRBJ2-3|TRBV29-1|TRBD2|few
TGCAGCGTTGCACTAGCGGGAGTAGATACGCAGTATTTT
CSVALAGVDTQYF
>TRBJ1-2|TRBV6-1|TRBD1|many
TGTGCCACCGGTACAGGGGGCGCAGGCTATGGCTACACCTTC
CATGTGGAGYGYTF
>TRBJ1-2|TRBV28|TRBD1|few
TGTGCCAGCAGTTTACCAGGGGGCCCATACGGCTACACCTTC
CASSLPGGPYGYTF
>TRBJ1-1|TRBV19|TRBD1|few
TGTGCCAGTAGTATAGAGGGGACAGGGATCGCTGAAGCTTTCTTT
CASSIEGTGIAEAFF